This T cell receptor beta chain was recovered during a study of cytomegalovirus exposure and HLA in healthy donors. The germline gives CDR1 ENHRY, CDR2 SYGVKD. The CDR3 totals 14 residues. The trim removed 8 bases at V and 2 bases at J, leaving 6 bases unmatched. PCR employed 60 Vbeta and 13 Jbeta primers. Data came from immunoSEQ multiplex PCR; TCRdb stores just in-frame clones and leaves some out. This sample has 150,000 to 200,000 clones, with more than 60% found just once. The TCR sequence derives from a man aged 30 to 39 in good health and CMV-seropositive. The chain has TRBV10-3 and TRBJ1-2; TRBD1 agrees at 9 bases. The sequenced material came from PBMCs. DNA for the CDR3: TGTGCCATCGGGGGACAGGGCCCCAACTATGGCTACACCTTC. This encodes CAIGGQGPNYGYTF.